The 9 T cell receptor beta chains below all came from one sample that was sequenced in a study of metastatic and nonmetastatic thyroid tumors. TCRdb re-called clones via MiXCR from the PCR reads. The sample includes approximately 38,000 clones, 30% to 40% seen only once; the top ten take 15% to 20%. No patient received treatment before thyroid surgery. Sequenced input: tumor tissue. The receptors originated from a female donor with papillary thyroid cancer or a benign thyroid nodule (not recorded which). Some clones in this sample may be carry-over from other donors' samples.

This clone has more than one count but fewer than ten. The gene calls are TRBV11-2 and TRBJ2-1; 7 nucleotides agree with TRBD2. V trimming: 3 bases; J trimming: 3 bases; junction bases outside the gene matches: 8. This CDR3 is built from 16 residues. The germline CDR1 and CDR2 sequences are SGHAT and FQNNGV. CDR3 nucleotides: TGTGCCAGCAGCTTTGGTGGCGGGGGAGTCTACAATGAGCAGTTCTTC. Protein sequence: CASSFGGGGVYNEQFF.

The chain joins TRBV20-1 to TRBJ2-1; possibly TRBD1 for D (6 bases). This CDR3 spans 13 amino acids. Germline V lookup: CDR1 DFQATT, CDR2 SNEGSKA (reference sequence). V lost 3 bases and J lost 7, with 13 bases in between. CDR3 sequence: CSASEGQGNEQFF. Here the CDR3 DNA reads TGCAGTGCTAGTGAGGGGCAGGGGAATGAGCAGTTCTTC.

This clone was detected only a few times. CDR3 coding DNA: TGTGCCAGCTCAGTCAGGGGGACCTACGAGCAGTACTTC. Protein sequence: CASSVRGTYEQYF. V and J are TRBV27 and TRBJ2-7, with 7 positions matching TRBD1. Unmatched junction bases numbered 6, after V lost 8 bases and J lost 2 bases. The CDR3 has 13 amino acids. Germline CDR1 is MNHEY and CDR2 is SMNVEV (reference sequence).

The chain uses TRBV5-5 and TRBJ1-2; D not resolved. Germline lookup yields CDR1 SGHKS and CDR2 YYEKEE (reference sequence). The CDR3 is made up of 13 amino acids. The V end lost 1 base, the J end lost 4 bases, and 8 bases lay between the germline ends. CDR3 nucleotides: TGTGCCAGCAGCTTGTGGCAGATCTATGGCTACACCTTC. It specifies CASSLWQIYGYTF.

The rearrangement joins TRBV28 to TRBJ1-2, with D hard to call. Germline V CDR1 and CDR2: MDHEN, SYDVKM. This CDR3 has 14 amino acids. Trimming cost V 5 bases and J 1 base, with 11 bases left between them. CDR3 sequence (DNA): TGTGCCAGCAGTATCGTCGAGAGTAACTATGGCTACACCTTC. It codes for CASSIVESNYGYTF.

The chain couples TRBV6-5 to TRBJ2-3; D tentatively reads TRBD1 or TRBD2 (5 bases each). CDR1 is MNHEY, CDR2 SVGAGI, per germline. The ends were cut back, 0 bases at V and 0 bases at J, with 16 bases in the middle. This CDR3 contains 18 residues. This CDR3 is CASSYSGGYGFSTDTQYF. Written as DNA, the CDR3 is TGTGCCAGCAGTTACTCTGGGGGATACGGTTTTAGCACAGATACGCAGTATTTT.

In its sample, this clone ranks as hyperexpanded. The rearrangement uses TRBV12-3 or TRBV12-4 and TRBJ2-2, with 9 bases identical to TRBD2. With 9 bases clipped from V and 1 base from J, the junction kept 9 bases outside the gene matches. The CDR3 runs 16 residues. The CDR3 nucleotides read TGTGCCAGTAGAATCCTAGCGGGAAGGAACACCGGGGAGCTGTTTTTT. Translating it yields CASRILAGRNTGELFF.

This clone was counted a few times. The J gene is TRBJ2-3, the V gene TRBV29-1; TRBD1 might be the D (6 bases). In germline, CDR1 is SQVTM, CDR2 ANQGSEA. This CDR3 spans 13 amino acids. V shed 7 bases and J shed 4 bases, with 15 bases lying between them. For the CDR3, the DNA is TGCAGCGCCAGGGGTGTCGGCGCAGATACGCAGTATTTT. Translating it yields CSARGVGADTQYF.

This clone has only a few counts. This sequence joins TRBV28 and TRBJ2-2, with D uncertain. Per germline, CDR1 MDHEN and CDR2 SYDVKM. The CDR3 runs 15 residues. The V and J ends lost 6 bases and 3 bases respectively, with 14 bases between them. The CDR3 is CASSPPSPDTGELFF. For the CDR3, the DNA is TGTGCCAGCAGCCCACCCTCGCCGGACACCGGGGAGCTGTTTTTT.